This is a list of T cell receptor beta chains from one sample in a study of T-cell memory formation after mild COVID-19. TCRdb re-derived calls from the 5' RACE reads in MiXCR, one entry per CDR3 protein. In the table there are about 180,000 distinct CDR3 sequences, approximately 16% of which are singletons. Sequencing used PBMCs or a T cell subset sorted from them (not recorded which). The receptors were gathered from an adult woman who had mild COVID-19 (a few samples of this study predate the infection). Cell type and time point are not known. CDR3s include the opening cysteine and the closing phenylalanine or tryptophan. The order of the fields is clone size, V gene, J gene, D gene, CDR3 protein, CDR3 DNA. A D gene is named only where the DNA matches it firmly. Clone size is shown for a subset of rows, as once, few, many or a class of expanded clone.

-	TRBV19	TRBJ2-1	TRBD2	CASGLAGFDEQFF	TGTGCCAGCGGACTAGCGGGATTCGATGAGCAGTTCTTC
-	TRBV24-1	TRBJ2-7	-	CATSDGYRPYEQYF	TGTGCCACCAGTGATGGGTATAGGCCATACGAGCAGTACTTC
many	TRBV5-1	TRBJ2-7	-	CASSLEGNEQYF	TGCGCCAGCAGCTTGGAGGGGAACGAGCAGTACTTC
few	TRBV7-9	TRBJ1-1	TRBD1	CASSWGQGDDTEAFF	TGTGCCAGCAGCTGGGGACAGGGGGATGACACTGAAGCTTTCTTT
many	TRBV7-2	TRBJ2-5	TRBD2	CASSLGWRELQETQYF	TGTGCCAGCAGCTTAGGTTGGCGGGAGCTACAAGAGACCCAGTACTTC
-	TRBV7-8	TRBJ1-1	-	CASSFTGTANTEAFF	TGTGCCAGCAGCTTCACCGGGACGGCGAACACTGAAGCTTTCTTT
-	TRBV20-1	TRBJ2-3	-	CSARLLGPPGTQYF	TGCAGTGCTAGACTTCTTGGGCCCCCAGGTACGCAGTATTTT
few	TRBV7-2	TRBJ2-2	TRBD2	CASSLGGGSGRGVGELFF	TGTGCCAGCAGCTTAGGTGGTGGTAGCGGGAGAGGAGTCGGGGAGCTGTTTTTT
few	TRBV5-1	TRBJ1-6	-	CASSLERSPLHF	TGCGCCAGCAGCTTGGAGCGGTCACCCCTCCACTTT
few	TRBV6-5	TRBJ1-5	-	CASKRASGGSNQPQHF	TGTGCCAGCAAGAGGGCCTCGGGGGGGAGCAATCAGCCCCAGCATTTT
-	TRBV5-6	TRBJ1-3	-	CASTRGGNTIYF	TGTGCCAGCACCCGGGGTGGAAACACCATATATTTT
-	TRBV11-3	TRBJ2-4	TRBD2	CASSPGVAGGNIQYF	TGTGCCAGCAGCCCTGGCGTAGCGGGAGGTAACATTCAGTACTTC
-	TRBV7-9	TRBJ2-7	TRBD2	CASSSGLATAHEQYF	TGTGCCAGCAGCTCGGGACTAGCGACCGCCCACGAGCAGTACTTC
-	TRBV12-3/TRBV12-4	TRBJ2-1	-	CASIPGSGGLNEQFF	TGTGCCAGCATCCCCGGGTCGGGGGGCCTCAATGAGCAGTTCTTC
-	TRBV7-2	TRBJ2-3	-	CASSSLASSTDTQYF	TGTGCCAGCAGCAGCTTGGCCTCTAGCACAGATACGCAGTATTTT
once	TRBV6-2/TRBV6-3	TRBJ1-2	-	CASSYQGSYGYTF	TGTGCCAGCAGTTACCAGGGTAGCTATGGCTACACCTTC
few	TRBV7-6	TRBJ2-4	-	CASSLAGGSPHF	TGTGCCAGCAGCTTAGCAGGTGGCAGTCCGCACTTC
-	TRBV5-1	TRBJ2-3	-	CASSLDSTSTDTQYF	TGCGCCAGCAGCTTGGACAGTACTAGCACAGATACGCAGTATTTT
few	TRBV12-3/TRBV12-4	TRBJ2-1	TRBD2	CASGLAGGVSEQFF	TGTGCCAGCGGACTAGCGGGGGGGGTCAGTGAGCAGTTCTTC
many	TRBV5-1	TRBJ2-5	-	CASSPETGPQETQYF	TGCGCCAGCAGCCCCGAGACCGGCCCTCAAGAGACCCAGTACTTC
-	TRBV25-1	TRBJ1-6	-	CASSERAGATPLHF	TGTGCCAGCAGTGAACGGGCAGGGGCAACACCCCTCCACTTT
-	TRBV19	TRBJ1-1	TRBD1	CASTDRAITEAFF	TGTGCCAGTACAGACAGGGCGATCACTGAAGCTTTCTTT
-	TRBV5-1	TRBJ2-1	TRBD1	CASSPRGQGLVYEQFF	TGCGCCAGCAGCCCCCGTGGACAGGGTTTGGTGTATGAGCAGTTCTTC
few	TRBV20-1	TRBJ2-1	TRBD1	CSARAKGQGRGEQFF	TGCAGTGCTAGAGCCAAGGGACAGGGAAGGGGTGAGCAGTTCTTC
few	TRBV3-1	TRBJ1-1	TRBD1	CASSFRTGNTEAFF	TGTGCCAGCAGCTTCAGGACAGGGAACACTGAAGCTTTCTTT
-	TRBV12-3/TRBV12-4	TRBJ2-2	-	CASSSGSPTGELFF	TGTGCCAGCAGTTCGGGTAGCCCCACCGGGGAGCTGTTTTTT
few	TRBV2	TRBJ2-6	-	CASSKAAAGANVLTF	TGTGCCAGCAGTAAGGCGGCTGCTGGGGCCAACGTCCTGACTTTC
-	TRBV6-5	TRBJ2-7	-	CASSDGQGNYEQYF	TGTGCCAGCAGCGACGGTCAGGGAAACTACGAGCAGTACTTC
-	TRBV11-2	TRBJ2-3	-	CASSGSVRDTQYF	TGTGCCAGCAGCGGGAGTGTGAGAGATACGCAGTATTTT
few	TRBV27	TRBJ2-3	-	CASSLRPGVDTQYF	TGTGCCAGCAGTTTACGCCCGGGGGTAGATACGCAGTATTTT
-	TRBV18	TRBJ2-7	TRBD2	CASSPRLAGRFVEQYF	TGTGCCAGCTCACCGAGACTAGCGGGAAGGTTTGTGGAGCAGTACTTC
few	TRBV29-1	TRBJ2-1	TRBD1	CSADRGRTNEQFF	TGCAGCGCCGACAGGGGGCGAACCAATGAGCAGTTCTTC
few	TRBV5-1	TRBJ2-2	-	CASSSMGAGELFF	TGCGCCAGCAGCTCAATGGGGGCCGGGGAGCTGTTTTTT
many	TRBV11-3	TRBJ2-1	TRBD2	CASSSGLAGGNEQFF	TGTGCCAGCAGCTCCGGACTAGCGGGAGGCAATGAGCAGTTCTTC
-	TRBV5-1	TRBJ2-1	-	CASSLVAGQRNNEQFF	TGCGCCAGCAGCTTGGTAGCGGGACAGAGAAACAATGAGCAGTTCTTC
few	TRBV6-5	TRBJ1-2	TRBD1	CASSRLIGGNSGYTF	TGTGCCAGCAGCCGACTTATAGGGGGCAACTCTGGCTACACCTTC
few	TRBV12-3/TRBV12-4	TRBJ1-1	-	CASSLGRWNTEAFF	TGTGCCAGCAGTTTAGGTCGGTGGAACACTGAAGCTTTCTTT
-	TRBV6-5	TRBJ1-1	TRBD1	CASSYSRTGEAFF	TGTGCCAGCAGTTACTCTAGGACAGGTGAAGCTTTCTTT
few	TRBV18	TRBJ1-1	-	CASSSPGDWNTEAFF	TGTGCCAGCTCATCACCAGGGGATTGGAACACTGAAGCTTTCTTT
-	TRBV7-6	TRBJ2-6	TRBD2	CASSPLARGVANVLTF	TGTGCCAGCAGCCCCCTCGCCCGGGGGGTGGCCAACGTCCTGACTTTC